This T cell receptor (beta chain) was identified during a study of blood T cell repertoires in COVID-19 (dated by TCRdb to 2018 to 2020). For the study in its entirety: Samples from collaborators originated in the United States, Italy and Spain and spanned both the acute and convalescent phases of COVID-19. The material from the prospective study consisted of cDNA or gDNA derived from T cells, B-cell-depleted T cells, or PBMCs. The dataset comprised deeply sampled blood TCRbeta repertoires from subjects exposed to, actively infected with, or recovered from COVID-19. The repertoires were released in a freely available public database meant as a resource for research on the immune response to SARS-CoV-2. Samples were obtained from the ongoing ImmuneRACE study (first 160 participants) and from over 1,000 subjects provided by 6 global collaborators. Nearly every sample came with metadata listing a de-identified subject ID, COVID-19 status, age in years and sex. Where available, HLA class I and class II types were taken from metadata supplied by the sample provider and were not determined by assay-based typing.

The immunoSEQ Assay, a bias-controlled multiplex PCR, was used to amplify TCRbeta CDR3 regions from genomic DNA. From the authors' description of their analysis: The number of nucleated cells in each sample was estimated by amplification of reference gene primers within the assay. Sequence reads were collapsed and filtered to measure the absolute abundance of every unique TCRbeta CDR3 rearrangement. Productive Simpson clonality was computed per sample as the square root of Simpson's diversity index over productive rearrangements. This immuneACCESS table, as held by TCRdb, lists in-frame sequences with V and J called but not all clones. Of the missing ones, under half trace to an unresolved V gene in checked studies; the others have no known cause. Clone size and the V and J calls come from that table; the DNA yielded D and trimming. This sample lists 190,000 or so clones; about 83% were detected once. The ten largest make up 8% to 10% of the sample.

For this clone: Its antigen remains undetermined. No much larger clone exists at a distance of one base, and base qualities are not known.

Enrolling through a virtual design, the prospective study's participants ranged in age from roughly 18 to 89 years and lived across about two dozen United States geographic areas. In the prospective study, participants were assigned to cohorts based on the clinical history participants reported in a screening survey and a study questionnaire. Recovered participants in ImmuneRACE Cohort 3 were defined as having two consecutive negative NP/OP PCR tests, clearance from a healthcare professional, or resolution of symptoms. In the prospective study, whole blood, serum and a nasopharyngeal or oropharyngeal swab were collected from each participant by mobile phlebotomists. Over a roughly 2-month period, participants in the prospective study had the option of providing additional blood draws and questionnaires. Blood samples from the prospective study were shipped frozen or at room temperature prior to DNA extraction.

Overall results and qualifications from the work: The quantity of clinical and demographic metadata differed by source and by participant and was supplied without curation.

Sample: PBMCs or T cells enriched from blood (not recorded which). This receptor was obtained from a woman aged 25 to 39 who had recovered from COVID-19.

The CDR3 region: CAISESIPGLAQSGNTQYF. In nucleotides, the sequence is TGTGCCATCAGTGAGTCGATTCCGGGACTAGCTCAGTCAGGGAATACGCAGTATTTT. Recombination joined TRBV10-3 with TRBJ2-3, with 9 central nucleotides matching TRBD2. The CDR3 covers 19 residues, taking in both the cysteine and the phenylalanine. The retained sequence is limited to the CDR3, 57 bases, with the frame set at the first base. V is pruned by 0 bases and J by 7 bases, leaving 17 bases of the junction without a gene match. Looking up the germline V gene yields CDR1 ENHRY and CDR2 SYGVKD.